This TCR beta chain comes out of a study of Graves' ophthalmopathy and Graves' hyperthyroidism. Study summary: Absence of ophthalmopathy within 18 months of follow-up defined stable hyperthyroidism.

Study-level results: Among thyroid clonotypes expanded above 0.001 frequency, most also appeared in blood.

This clonotype has just a few counts. Antigen unknown. Lactation, pregnancy, uncontrolled infections and other autoimmune diseases were all grounds for excluding patients. It was on clinical symptoms, serum thyroxine, TRAb, thyroid ultrasound and orbital computed tomography that diagnosis relied. Amplifying from RNA transcripts, the study obtained TCR beta CDR3 regions. Second-round multiplex PCR came after a first-round RT-PCR that employed HTBI primers. TCRdb processed the multiplex PCR reads anew with MiXCR; each CDR3 protein has one entry. The sample holds over a million distinct CDR3 sequences, about 40% seen once. V lost 6 bases, J lost 4 bases, and 7 bases stayed unmatched. This CDR3 contains 15 residues. Germline loops: CDR1 MNHEY, CDR2 SVGEGT.

Material for sequencing was peripheral blood or thyroid tissue (not recorded which). The V call is TRBV6-2 or TRBV6-3, the J call TRBJ1-1; TRBD1 agrees at 11 bases. The receptor's source is an adult man with Graves' hyperthyroidism. The CDR3 coding sequence is TGTGCCAGCAGAGAAACAGGGACAGGGGGCACTGAAGCTTTCTTT. It encodes CASRETGTGGTEAFF.